This T cell receptor beta chain was profiled in a study of blood T cell repertoires in COVID-19. Study-wide background: The analysed material was cDNA or gDNA that came from T cells, B-cell-depleted T cells, or PBMCs.

Methods used by the authors: Reference gene primer amplification gave estimated nucleated cell counts. The assay was immunoSEQ multiplex PCR, and TCRdb's table has in-frame clones only and misses some. The D gene and trimming were derived from the DNA, and the V and J assignments and clone size from that table. Of roughly 400,000 clones listed, over 75% are singletons. Cohorts were assigned according to the clinical history that participants reported. Exposed participants came across a COVID-19 case within 2 weeks before study entry. Per germline, CDR1 SNHLY and CDR2 FYNNEI. With V trimmed by 7 bases and J by 1 base, 7 bases remained unmatched. CDR3 length equals 14 residues.

The J gene is TRBJ2-7, the V gene TRBV2, with 7 positions matching TRBD2. The sequenced sample was PBMCs or T cells enriched from blood (not recorded which). The sequence was obtained from a woman under 30 who had been exposed to COVID-19. CDR3 sequence reads: CASIRQRESYEQYF. CDR3 coding DNA: TGTGCCAGCATCCGACAGCGGGAATCCTACGAGCAGTACTTC.